This TCR beta chain was identified in a study of T-cell memory formation after mild COVID-19. V lost 2 bases and J lost 4, with 11 bases in between. Germline assignment: CDR1 SEHNR and CDR2 FQNEAQ (reference sequence). The CDR3 runs 14 residues. TCRdb processed the 5' RACE reads anew with MiXCR; each CDR3 protein has one entry. The data hold 250,000 to 350,000 distinct CDR3 sequences, with over 11% observed a single time. Study conclusions and caveats: Cross-reactive memory apparently joined, as some responding clones appeared in pre-infection memory. Day 15 to 85 contracting clones showed balanced CD4/CD8; later expanders leaned CD4+.

This clonotype was counted a few times. Antigen unknown. The rearrangement joins TRBV7-9 to TRBJ1-1; perhaps TRBD1 as D (5 bases). The sequencing sample was made of PBMCs or a T cell subset sorted from them (not recorded which). This clonotype was sampled from a man between 18 and 35 years old who had mild COVID-19 (a few samples of this study predate the infection). Cell type and time point are not known. Here the CDR3 reads CASSLSSGATEAFF. The DNA for the CDR3 is TGTGCCAGCAGCTTAAGTTCTGGGGCCACTGAAGCTTTCTTT.